A single sample is the source of the 4 T cell receptor beta chains below, sequenced in a study of T cell changes during pregnancy in multiple sclerosis. Only in-frame clones appear in the TCRdb table, and some are missing; sequencing was by immunoSEQ multiplex PCR. The profile covers approximately 37,000 clones, with 85% to 95% appearing a single time and about 0.6% taken by the ten largest. The sequences come from CD4+ T cells from peripheral blood mononuclear cells, collected in the third trimester of pregnancy. All receptors derive from a female donor with multiple sclerosis, enrolled in a pregnancy study.

The rearrangement joins TRBV4-1 to TRBJ2-7, with 7 bases identical to TRBD2. The germline V gene has CDR1 MGHRA and CDR2 YSYEKL. Unmatched junction bases numbered 14, after V lost 3 bases and J lost 3 bases. CDR3 length: 17 residues. The CDR3, as DNA: TGCGCCAGCAGCCACCCGATCGTGGGGAGGGCCCTCTACGAGCAGTACTTC. Protein product: CASSHPIVGRALYEQYF.

In this sample, this clone turned up once. The rearrangement joins TRBV5-1 to TRBJ1-3, with D uncertain. Germline V lookup: CDR1 SGHRS, CDR2 YFSETQ. V was cut by 4 bases and J by 8 bases, with 13 bases left in between. The CDR3 has 13 amino acids. CDR3: CASSLNYGDTIYF. CDR3 coding DNA: TGCGCCAGCAGCCTAAATTACGGGGACACCATATATTTT.

The V call is TRBV7-6, the J call TRBJ2-2; 7 nucleotides match TRBD2. CDR1 and CDR2 from the germline V gene are SGHVS and FNYEAQ. This CDR3 region has 16 residues. The J segment lost 4 bases and the V segment lost 0 bases, leaving 5 bases of the junction unmatched. In DNA form, the CDR3 reads TGTGCCAGCAGCTTAGCGCGGGGGAGAGTCACCGGGGAGCTGTTTTTT. This gives the protein CASSLARGRVTGELFF.

V gene TRBV19 combines with J gene TRBJ2-3; D remains unclear. Germline V lookup: CDR1 LNHDA, CDR2 SQIVND (reference sequence). Deletions cut 1 base from V and 0 bases from J, with 17 bases between. The CDR3 sequence is 18 residues long. The DNA for the CDR3 is TGTGCCAGTAGTATAGTTTCCGGTATCCTCCTCAGCACAGATACGCAGTATTTT. As protein: CASSIVSGILLSTDTQYF.